Sequencing of this T cell receptor (beta chain) was carried out in a study of blood T cell repertoires in COVID-19. Study summary: Sites in the United States, Italy and Spain provided acute and convalescent COVID-19 samples. T cells, B-cell-depleted T cells, or PBMCs provided the cDNA or gDNA that served as material.

Authors' data handling: Reference gene primer amplification yielded estimated nucleated cell counts. Measured with immunoSEQ multiplex PCR; TCRdb has only the in-frame clones, and not every one. V, J and clone size are those of that table, while D and trimming were read from the DNA. The table has around 370,000 clones, around 87% seen once; the top ten hold 6.5%. The CDR3 runs to 15 residues. V dropped 5 bases and J dropped 3; count of bases not matched to a gene: 7. Germline CDR1 MDHEN, CDR2 SYDVKM. The V and J genes are TRBV28 and TRBJ2-7; 10 bases align to TRBD1. Sequenced sample: peripheral blood. The TCR was taken from a man younger than 35 with active or convalescent COVID-19. The CDR3 DNA is TGTGCCAGCAGTACGATGGGACAGGGGAACTACGAGCAGTACTTC. Its protein is CASSTMGQGNYEQYF.